This T cell receptor beta chain was profiled in a study of long-term antiretroviral therapy in people with HIV. Overall study findings and caveats: It was observed that HIV repertoires exhibited narrower CDR3 length ranges than controls. Transplant-donor-level diversity was not reached after ART, though diversity increased.

Regarding this clone: The antigen is not known.

They ran version v3.0 of the immunoSEQ assay at survey level. About 35,000-55,000 T-cell genomes per sample were the sequencing target. Here immunoSEQ multiplex PCR was the method, and the copy in TCRdb shows in-frame clones only, minus some. The sample lists approximately 35,000 clones, 94% occurring once. V gave up 1 base and J gave up 1 base, with 15 bases separating them. CDR1 SGHDT and CDR2 YYEEEE come from the germline V gene. This CDR3 comprises 16 residues. For each donor, at least one pre-ART and at least two post-ART PBMC samples were available. This TCR derives from a woman between 50 and 59 years old with HIV. The chain is built from TRBV5-6 and TRBJ2-7, with no clear D. Sequenced material: unsorted PBMCs, taken more than 5 years after starting antiretroviral therapy. In DNA, the CDR3 is TGTGCCAGCAGCTTGAGTCCACGCCCCCCTTCCTACGAGCAGTACTTC. Amino acid sequence: CASSLSPRPPSYEQYF.